This T cell receptor beta chain was observed in a study of cytomegalovirus exposure and HLA in healthy donors. Background on the study: The 120 or so validation repertoires were reported in a later analysis to have been generated on the same platform as the approximately 600 first-cohort repertoires. Whole-study findings and limits: It was confirmed in vitro that a few of the CMV-associated chains were specific for CMV antigens. Among TCR beta chains, those listed as cytomegalovirus-associated numbered over 150.

The table came from immunoSEQ multiplex PCR; TCRdb's copy has only in-frame clones and leaves some out. The sample contains around 130,000 clones, 85% to 90% of which appear only once. In regard to this clone: Its antigen remains unknown.

The study drew the donors from its approximately 120-subject validation cohort, separate from the approximately 670-subject first cohort. Unmatched junction bases numbered 16, after V lost 5 bases and J lost 7 bases. CDR1 and CDR2 (germline): SGHTA, FQGTGA. The CDR3 has 17 residues. This TCR came from a young man in good health and CMV-seronegative. The sequencing input was PBMCs. The V gene is TRBV7-3, the J gene TRBJ2-1, with 8 bases matching TRBD2. CDR3 protein: CASSGLIVAGGYNEQFF. The CDR3 coding sequence is TGTGCCAGCAGCGGTCTTATCGTGGCGGGAGGTTATAATGAGCAGTTCTTC.